These 25 T cell receptor beta chains originate from one sample sequenced in a study of control samples from healthy donors and cancer patients. Profiled with immunoSEQ multiplex PCR; TCRdb holds only in-frame clones, not every one. This sample has around 120,000 clones, with 88% found just once. Sequencing used blood. The receptors derive from a woman in her 70s in good health.

This clone was observed once. The V and J genes are TRBV27 and TRBJ1-4, with D perhaps TRBD1 (6 bases). Between the trimmed V and J ends, which lost 3 bases and 6 bases, there was a span of 14 bases. Per germline, CDR1 MNHEY and CDR2 SMNVEV (reference sequence). CDR3 size: 15 residues. CDR3 sequence (DNA): TGTGCCAGCAGTTTTGGGGGCCAGTCGTATGAAAAACTGTTTTTT. This sequence encodes CASSFGGQSYEKLFF.

The chain uses TRBV5-6 and TRBJ2-7, with TRBD1 matching 7 bases. Unmatched junction bases numbered 8, after V lost 5 bases and J lost 6 bases. The CDR3 consists of 13 residues. Per germline, CDR1 SGHDT and CDR2 YYEEEE. The CDR3 DNA is TGTGCCAGCAGTTACGGGACAGCTTTCGAGCAGTACTTC. It translates to CASSYGTAFEQYF.

The table lists this clone with a few counts. The chain combines TRBV19 with TRBJ1-6; D remains ambiguous. V was trimmed by 2 bases and J by 8 bases, leaving 10 bases between them. CDR3 length: 14 residues. Germline V gene data show CDR1 as LNHDA and CDR2 as SQIVND (reference sequence). The chain's CDR3 is CASSIQVADSPLHF. The CDR3 DNA reads TGTGCCAGTAGTATACAGGTTGCGGATTCACCCCTCCACTTT.

The V gene is TRBV29-1, the J gene TRBJ1-2; TRBD1 matches at 8 bases. Per the germline V gene, CDR1 is SQVTM and CDR2 is ANQGSEA. The V and J ends lost 7 bases and 4 bases, in that order; junction bases with no gene match: 11. The CDR3 has 14 residues. This CDR3 is CSAPETGDGYGYTF. For the CDR3, the DNA is TGCAGCGCCCCTGAGACAGGGGATGGCTATGGCTACACCTTC. Combining the CDR3 with reference TRBV29-1 and TRBJ1-2 gives the whole variable domain SAVISQKPSRDICQRGTSLTIQCQVDSQVTMMFWYRQQPGQSLTLIATANQGSEATYESGFVIDKFPISRPNLTFSTLTVSNMSPEDSSIYLCSAPETGDGYGYTFGSGTRLTVV.

The CDR3 nucleotides read TGTGCCAGCAGCCCCTCGACGGCGAACACTGAAGCTTTCTTT. Its translation: CASSPSTANTEAFF. This chain uses TRBV7-9 with TRBJ1-1; D is ambiguous. Germline CDR1 SEHNR, CDR2 FQNEAQ (reference sequence). This CDR3 region has 14 residues. Trimming pared 5 bases from V and 1 base from J, leaving 11 bases between.

This chain links TRBV3-1 (or the pseudogene TRBV3-2) with TRBJ1-1; tentatively, D is TRBD1 (6 bases). Between the trimmed V and J ends, which lost 1 base and 6 bases, there was a span of 12 bases. From germline, CDR1 is LGHDT and CDR2 YNNKEL (reference sequence). CDR3 size: 14 residues. DNA for the CDR3: TGTGCCAGCAGCCAAGCCGGAGAGGGGGCTGAAGCTTTCTTT. Its protein is CASSQAGEGAEAFF.

The chain has TRBV19 and TRBJ1-6; D may be TRBD1 (5 bases). In germline, CDR1 is LNHDA, CDR2 SQIVND (reference sequence). The CDR3 runs to 15 residues. V lost 6 bases and J 4 bases, leaving 13 bases between the germline ends. The CDR3, as DNA: TGTGCCAGTAGACCGACAGAGGGGTATAATTCACCCCTCCACTTT. It translates to CASRPTEGYNSPLHF.

The chain employs TRBV15 and TRBJ2-3; the D is unclear. This CDR3 region has 14 residues. From germline, CDR1 is LNHNV and CDR2 YYDKDF (reference sequence). The V end lost 2 bases, the J end lost 2 bases, and 8 bases lay between the germline ends. The CDR3 DNA follows: TGTGCCACCAGCAGATCCTCTTCCACAGATACGCAGTATTTT. Amino acids: CATSRSSSTDTQYF.

The chain couples TRBV7-8 to TRBJ1-2, with no clear D. The CDR3 loop spans 15 amino acids. Germline V gene sequence: CDR1 SGHVS, CDR2 FQNEAQ. Trimming stripped 1 base from V and 3 bases from J, with 12 bases between. DNA of the CDR3: TGTGCCAGCAGCTTAGGTCTTCTGGCTGACTATGGCTACACCTTC. Encoded protein: CASSLGLLADYGYTF.

The gene calls are TRBV7-3 and TRBJ2-2, with D perhaps being TRBD1 or TRBD2 (7 bases each). Trimming left V 6 bases short and J 3 bases short, with 20 bases between. The V gene's germline CDR1 is SGHTA and CDR2 FQGTGA. This CDR3 region has 17 residues. The CDR3 coding sequence is TGTGCCAGCAGGAATCCAACAGGGGCGGGGGACACCGGGGAGCTGTTTTTT. It specifies CASRNPTGAGDTGELFF.

In its sample, this clone was seen once. V usage is TRBV11-2 and J usage is TRBJ1-4; TRBD1 is a possible D gene (5 bases). The V end lost 1 base, the J end lost 5 bases, and 11 bases lay between the germline ends. This CDR3 spans 15 amino acids. Per germline, CDR1 SGHAT and CDR2 FQNNGV. The CDR3 nucleotides are TGTGCCAGCAGCTTAGCCGGGGGACCGAATGAAAAACTGTTTTTT. Translating it yields CASSLAGGPNEKLFF.

V gene TRBV5-4 combines with J gene TRBJ2-1, with D perhaps matching TRBD2 (7 bases). Germline values: CDR1 SGHNT, CDR2 YYREEE (reference sequence). Deletions cut 3 bases from V and 2 bases from J, with 18 bases between. The CDR3 runs 17 residues. CDR3 residues: CASSSGGGGRTYNEQFF. CDR3 coding DNA: TGTGCCAGCAGCTCTGGGGGCGGGGGCCGAACCTACAATGAGCAGTTCTTC.

V and J are TRBV18 and TRBJ1-1; 10 nucleotides agree with TRBD1. Germline values: CDR1 KGHSH, CDR2 LQKENI. J gave up 1 base and V 8 bases, and 7 bases lay outside the gene matches. The CDR3 contains 15 residues. The DNA of the CDR3 is TGTGCCAGCACTCGACAGGGGGCTAGGAACACTGAAGCTTTCTTT. Amino acid sequence: CASTRQGARNTEAFF. The whole variable domain, filled in from reference TRBV18 and TRBJ1-1, reads NAGVMQNPRHLVRRRGQEARLRCSPMKGHSHVYWYRQLPEEGLKFMVYLQKENIIDESGMPKERFSAEFPKEGPSILRIQQVVRGDSAAYFCASTRQGARNTEAFFGQGTRLTVV.

This clone turned up a few times. V usage is TRBV6-4 and J usage is TRBJ2-3; D tentatively reads TRBD1 or TRBD2 (5 bases each). The CDR3 consists of 15 residues. Germline-derived CDR1 and CDR2 are MRHNA and SNTAGT. Trimming removed 4 bases at V and 2 bases at J, with 13 bases between. CDR3 sequence: CASSGGSGTTDTQYF. The CDR3, as DNA: TGTGCCAGCAGTGGGGGGAGCGGTACCACAGATACGCAGTATTTT.

The chain links TRBV5-1 to TRBJ1-6; the D is unclear. This CDR3 has 16 amino acids. Germline-derived CDR1 and CDR2 are SGHRS and YFSETQ. V lost 0 bases, J lost 7 bases, and 14 bases lay in between. The CDR3 sequence is CASSLVPSKYNSPLHF. The CDR3 DNA follows: TGCGCCAGCAGCTTGGTTCCCTCGAAGTACAATTCACCCCTCCACTTT.

With regard to this clone: One end of the junction varies from germline; a read error may be responsible. This chain connects TRBV3-1 (or the pseudogene TRBV3-2) to TRBJ1-5; maybe TRBD1 (5 bases). Germline assignment: CDR1 LGHDT and CDR2 YNNKEL (reference sequence). The CDR3 sequence is 14 residues long. This CDR3 reads CASSRDGSDQPQHF. The CDR3 DNA follows: TGTGCCAGCAGCCGGGACGGTAGCGATCAGCCCCAGCATTTT.

J is TRBJ1-3 and V is TRBV5-1; TRBD1 might be the D (5 bases). Trimming shortened V by 7 bases and J by 0 bases, and 11 bases separated the two germline ends. Per the germline V gene, CDR1 is SGHRS and CDR2 is YFSETQ. The CDR3 is 14 amino acids. CDR3 nucleotide sequence: TGCGCCAGCTCCGTAGACAGCTCTGGAAACACCATATATTTT. Translated, it gives CASSVDSSGNTIYF.

This chain uses TRBV5-4 with TRBJ1-2, with 7 bases aligning to TRBD1. V dropped 4 bases and J dropped 4; count of bases not matched to a gene: 7. The CDR3 consists of 14 residues. Germline CDR1 and CDR2: SGHNT and YYREEE (reference sequence). CDR3 in amino acids: CASSAKTGFYGYTF. In DNA, the CDR3 is TGTGCCAGCAGCGCCAAGACAGGGTTCTATGGCTACACCTTC.

The genes are TRBV7-8 and TRBJ1-1; no clear D gene. This CDR3 comprises 19 residues. From germline, CDR1 is SGHVS and CDR2 FQNEAQ. V shed 4 bases and J shed 0 bases, with 24 bases lying between them. The chain's CDR3 is CASSSSRTAKERMNTEAFF. In nucleotides, the CDR3 is TGTGCCAGCAGCTCCTCTCGGACGGCGAAGGAACGAATGAACACTGAAGCTTTCTTT.

In this sample, this clone turned up a few times. This chain uses TRBV4-3 with TRBJ1-2, with 10 bases matching TRBD1. The CDR3 runs to 17 residues. Trimming at V came to 4 bases and at J to 5 bases, leaving 13 bases not matched to a gene. The germline V gene encodes CDR1 LGHNA and CDR2 YSLEER. The CDR3 sequence is CASSPTAGTGVSYGYTF. The CDR3 DNA reads as TGCGCCAGCAGCCCCACCGCCGGGACAGGGGTCAGTTATGGCTACACCTTC.

The chain employs TRBV19 and TRBJ1-1; 8 bases fit TRBD1. The germline V gene has CDR1 LNHDA and CDR2 SQIVND (reference sequence). The ends lost 8 bases at V and 5 bases at J; junction bases unmatched: 25. The CDR3 length is 19 residues. The CDR3 protein is CASVHKGGDRLESGTEAFF. Here the CDR3 DNA reads TGTGCCAGTGTCCATAAAGGGGGGGACAGGCTGGAGTCAGGGACTGAAGCTTTCTTT. The entire variable domain, with the rest obtained from reference TRBV19 and TRBJ1-1, is as follows: DGGITQSPKYLFRKEGQNVTLSCEQNLNHDAMYWYRQDPGQGLRLIYYSQIVNDFQKGDIAEGYSVSREKKESFPLTVTSAQKNPTAFYLCASVHKGGDRLESGTEAFFGQGTRLTVV.

CDR3 DNA: TGTGCCAGCTCACCTCAGTACGGTGATGAGACCCAGTACTTC. Its translation is CASSPQYGDETQYF. The chain employs TRBV18 and TRBJ2-5, with D unclear. This CDR3 spans 14 amino acids. CDR1 is KGHSH, CDR2 LQKENI, per germline. Trimming left V 3 bases short and J 5 bases short, with 13 bases between.

The chain uses TRBV4-1 and TRBJ2-2; the D call may be TRBD1 or TRBD2 (5 bases each). Germline V lookup: CDR1 MGHRA, CDR2 YSYEKL. The V end was cut by 3 bases, the J end by 5 bases, with 22 bases between. The CDR3 spans 18 residues. The CDR3, as DNA: TGCGCCAGCAGCCAGCCACCGGCAACCTCCTGGGGGACCGGGGAGCTGTTTTTT. Translated: CASSQPPATSWGTGELFF.

This chain connects TRBV7-2 to TRBJ1-1, with unresolved D. V dropped 5 bases and J dropped 1 base, with 14 bases sitting between them. Per the germline V gene, CDR1 is SGHTA and CDR2 is FQGNSA. This CDR3 has 15 residues. The DNA for the CDR3 is TGTGCCAGCAGCGACCAAGGGATGGCGAACACTGAAGCTTTCTTT. Translated: CASSDQGMANTEAFF. The variable domain in full, with the rest retrieved from reference TRBV7-2 and TRBJ1-1, is GAGVSQSPSNKVTEKGKDVELRCDPISGHTALYWYRQSLGQGLEFLIYFQGNSAPDKSGLPSDRFSAERTGGSVSTLTIQRTQQEDSAVYLCASSDQGMANTEAFFGQGTRLTVV.

V is TRBV7-9 and J is TRBJ1-2, with D possibly matching TRBD1 (6 bases). The CDR3 has 14 residues. Germline V gene data show CDR1 as SEHNR and CDR2 as FQNEAQ (reference sequence). V lost 4 bases and J 4 bases, leaving 13 bases between the germline ends. The CDR3 bases are TGTGCCAGCAGCTCAATGGACAGTGGCTATGGCTACACCTTC. This encodes CASSSMDSGYGYTF.